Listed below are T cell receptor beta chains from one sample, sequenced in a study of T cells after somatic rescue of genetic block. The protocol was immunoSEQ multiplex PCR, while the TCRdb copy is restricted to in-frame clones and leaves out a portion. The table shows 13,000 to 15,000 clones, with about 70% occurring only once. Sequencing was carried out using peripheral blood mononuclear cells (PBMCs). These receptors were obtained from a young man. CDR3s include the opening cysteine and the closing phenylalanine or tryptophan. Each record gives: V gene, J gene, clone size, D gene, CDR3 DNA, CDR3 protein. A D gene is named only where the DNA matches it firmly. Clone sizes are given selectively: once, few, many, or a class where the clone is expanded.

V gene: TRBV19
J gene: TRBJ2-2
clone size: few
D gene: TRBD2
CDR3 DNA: TGTGCCAGTAGTATAGCATCGAGGCTAGCGGGGAACACCGGGGAGCTGTTTTTT
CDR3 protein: CASSIASRLAGNTGELFF

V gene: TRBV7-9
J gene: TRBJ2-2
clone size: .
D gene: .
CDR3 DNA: TGTGCCAGCAGCTTAGGTTGGGACACCGGGGAGCTGTTTTTT
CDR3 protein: CASSLGWDTGELFF

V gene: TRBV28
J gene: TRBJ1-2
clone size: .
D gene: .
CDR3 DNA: TGTGCCAGCAGTGTTACGGTCTATGGCTACACCTTC
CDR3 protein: CASSVTVYGYTF

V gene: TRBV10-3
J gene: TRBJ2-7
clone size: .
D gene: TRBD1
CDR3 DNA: TGTGCCATCAGTGAACCGGGACAGGGGGCTTCGTACGAGCAGTACTTC
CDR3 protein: CAISEPGQGASYEQYF

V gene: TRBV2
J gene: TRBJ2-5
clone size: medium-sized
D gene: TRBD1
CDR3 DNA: TGTGCCGGAAGGGGACAGAAAGAGACCCAGTACTTC
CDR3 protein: CAGRGQKETQYF

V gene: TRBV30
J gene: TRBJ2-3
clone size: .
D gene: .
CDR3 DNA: TGTGCCTGGAGTGCGACCGGGACAGATACGCAGTATTTT
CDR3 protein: CAWSATGTDTQYF

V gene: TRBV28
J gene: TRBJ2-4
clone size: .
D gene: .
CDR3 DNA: TGTGCCAGCAGTTTTGGGCCCCAGGGGTTTTTGAGGATAAAAAACATTCAGTACTTC
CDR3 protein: CASSFGPQGFLRIKNIQYF

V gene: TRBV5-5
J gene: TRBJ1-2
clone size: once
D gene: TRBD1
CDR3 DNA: TGTGCCAGCAGCTTGAAGCCGGGACAGGGGGCCGGAACCTATGGCTACACCTTC
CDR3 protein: CASSLKPGQGAGTYGYTF

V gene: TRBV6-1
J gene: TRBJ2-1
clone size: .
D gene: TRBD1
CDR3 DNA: TGTGCCAGCAGTGAAAGTGCAGGGGGAAGATACAATGAGCAGTTCTTC
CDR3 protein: CASSESAGGRYNEQFF

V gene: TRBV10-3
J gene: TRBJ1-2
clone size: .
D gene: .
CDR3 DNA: TGTGCCATCAGTGACCCCAGGGGCTACACCTTC
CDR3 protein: CAISDPRGYTF

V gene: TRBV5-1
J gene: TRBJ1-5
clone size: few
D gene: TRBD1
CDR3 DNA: TGCGCCAGCAGGGGGACAGGGGACAATCAGCCCCAGCATTTT
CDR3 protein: CASRGTGDNQPQHF

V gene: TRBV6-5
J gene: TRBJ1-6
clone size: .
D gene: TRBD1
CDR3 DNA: TGTGCCAGCAGTGCTACAGGGGAACTTCAACGCCTCCACTTT
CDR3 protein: CASSATGELQRLHF

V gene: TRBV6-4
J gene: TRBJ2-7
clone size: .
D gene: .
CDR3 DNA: TGTGCCAGCAGGGAGGGGTTTTACGAGCAGTACTTC
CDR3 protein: CASREGFYEQYF

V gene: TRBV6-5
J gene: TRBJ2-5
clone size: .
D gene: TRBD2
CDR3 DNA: TGTGCCAGCAGCCGACTAGCGGGGGGGGCAGAGACCCAGTACTTC
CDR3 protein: CASSRLAGGAETQYF

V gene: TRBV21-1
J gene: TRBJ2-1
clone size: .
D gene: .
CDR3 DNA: TGTGCCAGCAGCACCGTTAAGGGACAGCCCGGGACTAGCGGTTACAATGAGCAGTTCTTC
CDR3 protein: CASSTVKGQPGTSGYNEQFF

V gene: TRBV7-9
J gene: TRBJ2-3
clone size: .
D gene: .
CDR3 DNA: TGTGCCAGCAGCTTTGGTCCGAGTACAGATACGCAGTATTTT
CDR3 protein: CASSFGPSTDTQYF

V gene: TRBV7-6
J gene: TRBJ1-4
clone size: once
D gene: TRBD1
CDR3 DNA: TGTGCCAGCAGGGCTACCCCTCGCGACAGGGGCAATGAAAAACTGTTTTTT
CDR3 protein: CASRATPRDRGNEKLFF

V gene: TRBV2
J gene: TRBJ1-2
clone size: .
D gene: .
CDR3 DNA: TGTGCCAGCAGCGAACGACAAGGGGTGAGCGGCTACACCTTC
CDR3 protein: CASSERQGVSGYTF

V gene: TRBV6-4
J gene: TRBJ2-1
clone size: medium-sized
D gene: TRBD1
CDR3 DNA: TGTGCCAGCAGTGTTTTGGCAGGGGGTTCGAATGAGCAGTTCTTC
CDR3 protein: CASSVLAGGSNEQFF

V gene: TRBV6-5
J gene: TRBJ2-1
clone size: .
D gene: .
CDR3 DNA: TGTGCCAGCAGTCCTCCTCAGAGGAATGAGCAGTTCTTC
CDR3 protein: CASSPPQRNEQFF